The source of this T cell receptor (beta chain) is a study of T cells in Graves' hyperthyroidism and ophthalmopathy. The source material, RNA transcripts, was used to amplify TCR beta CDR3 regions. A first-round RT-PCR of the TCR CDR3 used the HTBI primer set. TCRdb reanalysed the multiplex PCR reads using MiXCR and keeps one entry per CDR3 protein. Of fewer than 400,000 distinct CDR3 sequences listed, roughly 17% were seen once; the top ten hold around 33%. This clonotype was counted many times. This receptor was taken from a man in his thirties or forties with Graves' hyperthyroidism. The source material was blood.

The DNA of the CDR3 is TGTGCGAGCGAGAGCTCTGGAAACACCATATATTTT. It codes for CASESSGNTIYF. The chain recombines TRBV28 with TRBJ1-3; D call uncertain. CDR1 MDHEN and CDR2 SYDVKM come from the germline V gene. CDR3 length equals 12 residues. Full variable domain (remainder filled in from reference TRBV28 and TRBJ1-3): DVKVTQSSRYLVKRTGEKVFLECVQDMDHENMFWYRQDPGLGLRLIYFSYDVKMKEKGDIPEGYSVSREKKERFSLILESASTNQTSMYLCASESSGNTIYFGEGSWLTVV.